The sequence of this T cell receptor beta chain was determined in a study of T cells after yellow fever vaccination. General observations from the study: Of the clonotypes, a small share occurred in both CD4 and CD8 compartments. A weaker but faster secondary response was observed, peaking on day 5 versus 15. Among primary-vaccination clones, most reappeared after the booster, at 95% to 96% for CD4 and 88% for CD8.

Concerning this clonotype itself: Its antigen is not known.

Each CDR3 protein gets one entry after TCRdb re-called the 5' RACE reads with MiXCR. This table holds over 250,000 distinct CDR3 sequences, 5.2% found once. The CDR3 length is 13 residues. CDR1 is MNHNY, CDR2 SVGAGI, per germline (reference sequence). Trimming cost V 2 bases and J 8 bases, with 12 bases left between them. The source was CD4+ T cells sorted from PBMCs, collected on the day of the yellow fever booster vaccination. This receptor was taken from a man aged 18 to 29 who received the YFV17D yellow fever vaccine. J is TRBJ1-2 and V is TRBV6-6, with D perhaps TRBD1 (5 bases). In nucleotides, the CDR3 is TGTGCCAGCAGTTACGAGATGGGACGCGGCTACACCTTC. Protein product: CASSYEMGRGYTF.